The clone carrying this T cell receptor beta chain is a singleton in its sample. This entry belongs to a study of shared clonotypes between healthy human individuals. A deep-level run was used for the assay. The method was immunoSEQ multiplex PCR; TCRdb's version includes in-frame clones alone and lacks a portion of them. The sample records roughly 500,000 clones, about 95% being singletons. Sequencing was done on a sample of naive CD4+ T cells sorted from blood. Subset in this sample: CD45RA+ positively selected. This TCR was sampled from a young woman in good health.

The CDR3 DNA follows: TGTGCCAGCAGTGAAGCACAAGGGGTCGCTTACAATGAGCAGTTCTTC. Protein: CASSEAQGVAYNEQFF. V and J are TRBV6-1 and TRBJ2-1; D may be TRBD1 (5 bases). The CDR3 sequence is 16 residues long. V was pared by 0 bases and J by 4 bases, with 13 bases between. Germline CDR1 is MNHNS and CDR2 is SASEGT.